The clone carrying this T cell receptor (beta chain) was counted only a few times. Its matching antigen is unknown. Tagging with unique molecular identifiers was a feature of the TCR beta cDNA libraries. TCRdb reprocessed the PCR reads via MiXCR and lists one record per CDR3 protein. The table has roughly 200,000 distinct CDR3 sequences, 29% seen once. These data belong to a study of post-analysis software for immune sequencing data. Study-wide points: Significantly lower normalized Chao1 diversity was seen in multiple sclerosis patients than in controls. Relative to controls, patients had about five TRBV segments at higher frequency, with TRBV5-6, TRBV5-1 and TRBV20-1 among these.

This CDR3 has 15 residues. Trimming removed 5 bases from V and 9 bases from J, with 17 bases in between. This sequence was found in a girl aged 2-17 years with multiple sclerosis. The chain recombines TRBV12-3 or TRBV12-4 with TRBJ1-6, with a possible D match to TRBD1 (6 bases). The sample comprised blood. The CDR3 DNA sequence: TGTGCCAGCAGTCCCACAACAGGGATGGGTTCACCCCTCCACTTT. This encodes CASSPTTGMGSPLHF.